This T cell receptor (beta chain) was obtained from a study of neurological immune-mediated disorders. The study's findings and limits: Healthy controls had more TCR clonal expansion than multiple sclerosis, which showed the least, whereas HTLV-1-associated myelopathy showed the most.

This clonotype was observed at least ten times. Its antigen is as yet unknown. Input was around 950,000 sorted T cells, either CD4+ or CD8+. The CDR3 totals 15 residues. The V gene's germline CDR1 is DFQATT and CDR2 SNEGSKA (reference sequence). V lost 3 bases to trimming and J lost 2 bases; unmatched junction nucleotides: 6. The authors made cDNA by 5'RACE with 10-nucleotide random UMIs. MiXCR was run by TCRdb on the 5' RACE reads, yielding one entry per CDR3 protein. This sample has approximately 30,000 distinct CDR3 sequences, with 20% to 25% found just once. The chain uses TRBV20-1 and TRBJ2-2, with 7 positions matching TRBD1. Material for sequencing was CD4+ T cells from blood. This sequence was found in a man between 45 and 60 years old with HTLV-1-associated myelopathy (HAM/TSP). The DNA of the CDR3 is TGCAGTGCTAGGAGACAGGGACGAAACACCGGGGAGCTGTTTTTT. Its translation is CSARRQGRNTGELFF.